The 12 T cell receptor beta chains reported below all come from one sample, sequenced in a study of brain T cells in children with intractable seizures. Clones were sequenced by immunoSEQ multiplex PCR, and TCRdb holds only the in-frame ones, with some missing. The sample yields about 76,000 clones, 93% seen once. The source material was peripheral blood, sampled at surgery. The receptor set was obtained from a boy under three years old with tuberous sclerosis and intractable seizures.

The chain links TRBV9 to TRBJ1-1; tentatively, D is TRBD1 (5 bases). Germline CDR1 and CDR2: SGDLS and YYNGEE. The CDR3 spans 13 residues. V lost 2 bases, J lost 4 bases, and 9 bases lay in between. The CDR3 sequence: CASSVGDFTEAFF. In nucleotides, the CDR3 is TGTGCCAGCAGCGTGGGGGACTTCACTGAAGCTTTCTTT.

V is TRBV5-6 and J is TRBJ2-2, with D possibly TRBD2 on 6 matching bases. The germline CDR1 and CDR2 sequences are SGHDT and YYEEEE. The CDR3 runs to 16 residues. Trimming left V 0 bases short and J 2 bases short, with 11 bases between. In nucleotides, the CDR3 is TGTGCCAGCAGCTTGGTGGGAGGTCTAAACACCGGGGAGCTGTTTTTT. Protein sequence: CASSLVGGLNTGELFF.

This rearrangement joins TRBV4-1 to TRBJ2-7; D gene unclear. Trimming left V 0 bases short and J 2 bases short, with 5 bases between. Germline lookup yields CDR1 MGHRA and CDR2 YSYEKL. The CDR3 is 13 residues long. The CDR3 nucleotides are TGCGCCAGCAGCCAAGATGCGGCCTACGAGCAGTACTTC. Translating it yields CASSQDAAYEQYF.

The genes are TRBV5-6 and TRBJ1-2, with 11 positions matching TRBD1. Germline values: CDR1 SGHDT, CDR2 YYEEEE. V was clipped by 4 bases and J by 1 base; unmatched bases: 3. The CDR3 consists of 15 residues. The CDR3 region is CASSAGQGVNYGYTF. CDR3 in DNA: TGTGCCAGCAGCGCGGGACAGGGGGTTAACTATGGCTACACCTTC.

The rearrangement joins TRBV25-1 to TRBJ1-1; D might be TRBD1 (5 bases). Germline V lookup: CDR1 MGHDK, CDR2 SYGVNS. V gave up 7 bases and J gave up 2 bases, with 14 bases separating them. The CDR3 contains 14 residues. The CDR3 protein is CASTPSGTNTEAFF. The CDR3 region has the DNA TGTGCCAGCACTCCGTCGGGGACCAACACTGAAGCTTTCTTT.

CDR3 bases: TGTGCCAGCAGCCCTAGACGGACGAACTACAATGAGCAGTTCTTC. This translates into CASSPRRTNYNEQFF. This rearrangement joins TRBV7-2 to TRBJ2-1; the D is unclear. The germline gives CDR1 SGHTA, CDR2 FQGNSA. The CDR3 contains 15 residues. Trimming removed 5 bases from V and 3 bases from J, with 14 bases in between. The variable domain in full, with the rest retrieved from reference TRBV7-2 and TRBJ2-1, is GAGVSQSPSNKVTEKGKDVELRCDPISGHTALYWYRQSLGQGLEFLIYFQGNSAPDKSGLPSDRFSAERTGGSVSTLTIQRTQQEDSAVYLCASSPRRTNYNEQFFGPGTRLTVL.

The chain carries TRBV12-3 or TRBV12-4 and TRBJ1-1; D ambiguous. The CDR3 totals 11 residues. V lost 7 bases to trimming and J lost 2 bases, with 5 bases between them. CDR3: CASTINTEAFF. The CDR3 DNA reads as TGTGCCAGCACCATTAACACTGAAGCTTTCTTT.

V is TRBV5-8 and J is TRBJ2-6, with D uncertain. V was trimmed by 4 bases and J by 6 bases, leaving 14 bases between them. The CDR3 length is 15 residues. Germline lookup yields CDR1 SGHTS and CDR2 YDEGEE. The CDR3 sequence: CASSLGRVLANVLTF. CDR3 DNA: TGTGCCAGCAGCCTAGGACGGGTTTTGGCCAACGTCCTGACTTTC.

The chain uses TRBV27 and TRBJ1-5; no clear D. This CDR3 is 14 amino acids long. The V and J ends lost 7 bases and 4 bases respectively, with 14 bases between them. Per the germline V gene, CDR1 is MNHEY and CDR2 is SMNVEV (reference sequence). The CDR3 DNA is TGTGCCAGCAAACGTGAGGGATTAAATCAGCCCCAGCATTTT. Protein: CASKREGLNQPQHF.

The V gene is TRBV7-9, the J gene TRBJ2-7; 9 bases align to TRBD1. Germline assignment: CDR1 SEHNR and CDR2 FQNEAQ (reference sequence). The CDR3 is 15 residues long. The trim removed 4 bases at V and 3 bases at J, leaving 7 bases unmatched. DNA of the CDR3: TGTGCCAGCAGCTCTACAGGGGGCCCGGTCTACGAGCAGTACTTC. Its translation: CASSSTGGPVYEQYF.

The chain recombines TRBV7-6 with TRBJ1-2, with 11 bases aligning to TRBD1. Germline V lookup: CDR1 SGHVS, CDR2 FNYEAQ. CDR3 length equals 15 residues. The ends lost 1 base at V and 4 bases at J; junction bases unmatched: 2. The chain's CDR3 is CASSLGTGGGYGYTF. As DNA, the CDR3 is TGTGCCAGCAGCTTAGGGACAGGGGGCGGCTATGGCTACACCTTC.

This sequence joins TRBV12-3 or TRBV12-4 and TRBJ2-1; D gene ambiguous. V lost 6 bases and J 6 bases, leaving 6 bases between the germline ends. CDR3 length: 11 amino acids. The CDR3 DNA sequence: TGTGCCAGCAGGCTAGGCAATGAGCAGTTCTTC. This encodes CASRLGNEQFF.